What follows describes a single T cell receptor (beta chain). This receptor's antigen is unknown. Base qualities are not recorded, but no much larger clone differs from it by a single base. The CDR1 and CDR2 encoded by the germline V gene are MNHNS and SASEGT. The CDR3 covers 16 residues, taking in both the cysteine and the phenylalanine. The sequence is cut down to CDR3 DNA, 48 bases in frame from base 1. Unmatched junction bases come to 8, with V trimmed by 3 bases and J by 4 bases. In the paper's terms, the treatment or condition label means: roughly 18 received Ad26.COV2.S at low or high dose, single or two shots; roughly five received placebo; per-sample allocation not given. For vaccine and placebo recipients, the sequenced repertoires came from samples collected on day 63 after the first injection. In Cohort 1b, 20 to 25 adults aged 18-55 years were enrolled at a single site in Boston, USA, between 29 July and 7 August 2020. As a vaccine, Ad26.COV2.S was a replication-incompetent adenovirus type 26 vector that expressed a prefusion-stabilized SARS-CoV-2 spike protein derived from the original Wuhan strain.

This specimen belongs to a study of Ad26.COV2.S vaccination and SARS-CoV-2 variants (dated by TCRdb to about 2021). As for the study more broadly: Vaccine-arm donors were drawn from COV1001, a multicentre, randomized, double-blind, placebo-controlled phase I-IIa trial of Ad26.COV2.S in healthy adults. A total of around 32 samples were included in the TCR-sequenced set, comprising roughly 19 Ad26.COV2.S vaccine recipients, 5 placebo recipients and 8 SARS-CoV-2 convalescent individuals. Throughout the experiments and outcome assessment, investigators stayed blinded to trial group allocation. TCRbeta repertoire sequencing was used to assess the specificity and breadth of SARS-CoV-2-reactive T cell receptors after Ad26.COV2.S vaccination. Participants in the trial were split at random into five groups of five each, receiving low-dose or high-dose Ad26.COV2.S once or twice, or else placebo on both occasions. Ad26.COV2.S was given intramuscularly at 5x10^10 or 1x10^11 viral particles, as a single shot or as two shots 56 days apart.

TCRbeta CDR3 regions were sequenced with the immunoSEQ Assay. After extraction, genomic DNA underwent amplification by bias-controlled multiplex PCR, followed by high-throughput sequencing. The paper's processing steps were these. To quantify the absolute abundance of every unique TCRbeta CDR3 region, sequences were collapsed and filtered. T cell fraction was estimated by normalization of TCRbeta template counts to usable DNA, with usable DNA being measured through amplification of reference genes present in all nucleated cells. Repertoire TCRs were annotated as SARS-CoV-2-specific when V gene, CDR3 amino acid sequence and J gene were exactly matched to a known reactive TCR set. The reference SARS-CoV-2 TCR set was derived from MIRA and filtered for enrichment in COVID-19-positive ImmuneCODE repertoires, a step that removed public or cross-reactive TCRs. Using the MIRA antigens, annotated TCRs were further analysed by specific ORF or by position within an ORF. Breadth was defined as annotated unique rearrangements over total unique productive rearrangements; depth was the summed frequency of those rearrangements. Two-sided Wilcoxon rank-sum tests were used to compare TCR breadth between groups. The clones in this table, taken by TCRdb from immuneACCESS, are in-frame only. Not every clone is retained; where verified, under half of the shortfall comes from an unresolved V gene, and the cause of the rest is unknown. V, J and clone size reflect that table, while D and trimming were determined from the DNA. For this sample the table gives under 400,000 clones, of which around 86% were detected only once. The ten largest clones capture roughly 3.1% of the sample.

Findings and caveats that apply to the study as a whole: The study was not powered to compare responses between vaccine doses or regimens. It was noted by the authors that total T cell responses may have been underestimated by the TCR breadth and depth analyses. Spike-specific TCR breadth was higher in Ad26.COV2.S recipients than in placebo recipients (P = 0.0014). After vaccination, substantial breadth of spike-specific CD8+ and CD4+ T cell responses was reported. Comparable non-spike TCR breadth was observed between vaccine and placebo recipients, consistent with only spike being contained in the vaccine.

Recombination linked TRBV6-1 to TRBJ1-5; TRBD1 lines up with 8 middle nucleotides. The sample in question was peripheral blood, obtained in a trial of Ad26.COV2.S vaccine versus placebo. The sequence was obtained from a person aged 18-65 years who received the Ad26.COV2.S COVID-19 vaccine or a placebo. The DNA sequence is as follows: TGTGCCAGCAGTGACCGCGGACAGGGCCTAAATCAGCCCCAGCATTTT. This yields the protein CASSDRGQGLNQPQHF.